What follows are 18 T cell receptor beta chains derived from one specimen sequenced in a study of T-cell memory formation after mild COVID-19. TCRdb re-called the 5' RACE reads through MiXCR, storing one row per CDR3 protein. The table has under 450,000 distinct CDR3 sequences, under 25% seen once. Sequencing was carried out using PBMCs or a T cell subset sorted from them (not recorded which). The receptors originated from an adult woman who had mild COVID-19 (a few samples of this study predate the infection). Cell type and time point are not known.

Only one count was recorded for this clonotype. The chain links TRBV3-1 to TRBJ2-7; 8 bases match TRBD2. CDR3 length equals 17 residues. The V and J ends lost 0 bases and 3 bases, in that order; junction bases with no gene match: 10. Germline loops: CDR1 LGHDT, CDR2 YNNKEL (reference sequence). The CDR3 sequence: CASSQDLPGGANYEQYF. The CDR3 DNA sequence: TGTGCCAGCAGCCAAGATCTCCCCGGGGGGGCGAACTACGAGCAGTACTTC.

This clonotype has more than one count but fewer than ten. The chain employs TRBV25-1 and TRBJ1-6, with 9 bases identical to TRBD1. Unmatched junction bases numbered 6, after V lost 9 bases and J lost 9 bases. The germline V gene encodes CDR1 MGHDK and CDR2 SYGVNS. This CDR3 contains 13 residues. The CDR3 here is CASTQGAPSPLHF. CDR3 coding DNA: TGTGCCAGTACACAGGGGGCCCCTTCACCCCTCCACTTT. The full variable domain, its missing parts supplied by reference TRBV25-1 and TRBJ1-6, is EADIYQTPRYLVIGTGKKITLECSQTMGHDKMYWYQQDPGMELHLIHYSYGVNSTEKGDLSSESTVSRIRTEHFPLTLESARPSHTSQYLCASTQGAPSPLHFGNGTRLTVT.

The J gene is TRBJ1-1, the V gene TRBV9, with no clear D. This CDR3 has 15 amino acids. Germline loops: CDR1 SGDLS, CDR2 YYNGEE. Trimming shortened V by 8 bases and J by 0 bases, and 17 bases separated the two germline ends. This chain's CDR3 is CASSQDSFMNTEAFF. CDR3 nucleotide sequence: TGTGCCAGTTCACAAGACTCCTTCATGAACACTGAAGCTTTCTTT.

This clonotype has a handful of counts. The rearrangement joins TRBV7-3 to TRBJ2-3; D could derive from TRBD1 or TRBD2 (7 bases each). Germline values: CDR1 SGHTA, CDR2 FQGTGA. V was shortened by 7 bases and J by 2 bases, with 16 bases between the two germline ends. CDR3 size: 15 residues. The CDR3 nucleotides are TGTGCCAGCAACCTGGGAGGGGGCCTCACAGATACGCAGTATTTT. Encoded protein: CASNLGGGLTDTQYF.

This clonotype was counted ten times or more. The V call is TRBV27, the J call TRBJ2-7; D call uncertain. Germline lookup yields CDR1 MNHEY and CDR2 SMNVEV (reference sequence). The germline V and J ends were trimmed by 3 bases and 0 bases, with 9 bases remaining between them. CDR3 size: 14 residues. The CDR3 loop reads CASSFKAYSYEQYF. As DNA, the CDR3 is TGTGCCAGCAGTTTTAAGGCCTACTCCTACGAGCAGTACTTC.

This clonotype has only a few counts. J is TRBJ2-3 and V is TRBV27; TRBD2 agrees at 8 bases. The V gene end was trimmed by 3 bases and the J gene end by 1 base; junction bases not matched to a gene: 6. The CDR3 covers 16 residues. Germline V gene lookup returns CDR1 MNHEY and CDR2 SMNVEV (reference sequence). The CDR3 nucleotides read TGTGCCAGCAGTTTGTTTAGCGGGACCCGCACAGATACGCAGTATTTT. Translated, it gives CASSLFSGTRTDTQYF.

This chain links TRBV4-1 with TRBJ1-1; TRBD1 matches 9 bases. The length of the CDR3 is 18 residues. Germline V gene sequence: CDR1 MGHRA, CDR2 YSYEKL. Trimming took 3 bases from V and 5 from J; bases not matched to a gene: 16. For the CDR3, the DNA is TGCGCCAGCAGCCAGTTACAGGGGGCGCATGGGCGTAATACTGAAGCTTTCTTT. Protein product: CASSQLQGAHGRNTEAFF.

V usage is TRBV4-1 and J usage is TRBJ2-1; TRBD1 agrees at 10 bases. CDR1 MGHRA and CDR2 YSYEKL come from the germline V gene. The CDR3 spans 15 residues. V lost 4 bases and J lost 5; bases outside the gene matches: 5. The CDR3 reads CASSRPGTGDNEQFF. The CDR3 coding sequence is TGCGCCAGCAGCCGTCCCGGGACAGGGGACAATGAGCAGTTCTTC.

J is TRBJ1-1 and V is TRBV5-1; D might be TRBD1 (5 bases). The V end lost 0 bases, the J end lost 5 bases, and 14 bases lay between the germline ends. In germline, CDR1 is SGHRS, CDR2 YFSETQ. The CDR3 runs to 15 residues. In nucleotides, the CDR3 is TGCGCCAGCAGCTTGGTGGGGGGTGTTTATACTGAAGCTTTCTTT. Its translation: CASSLVGGVYTEAFF.

The DNA for the CDR3 is TGTGCTAGTGGTTTGGTCCCCAAGGACAGGGTCAACGGGGAGCTGTTTTTT. Translating gives CASGLVPKDRVNGELFF. This chain connects TRBV12-5 to TRBJ2-2; 8 nucleotides agree with TRBD1. The CDR3 runs to 17 residues. CDR1 and CDR2 from the germline V gene are LGHNT and FRNRAP. J lost 7 bases, V lost 0 bases, and 10 bases had no gene match.

The chain joins TRBV5-1 to TRBJ2-4; no reliable D call. The CDR3 sequence is 14 residues long. Trimming pared 0 bases from V and 4 bases from J, leaving 8 bases between. Per the germline V gene, CDR1 is SGHRS and CDR2 is YFSETQ. In nucleotides, the CDR3 is TGCGCCAGCAGCTTGGCTGGGCAGAAAAACATTCAGTACTTC. This translates into CASSLAGQKNIQYF.

On this clonotype itself: The germline gene is not matched at one end of the junction; a read error may be the cause. The V and J genes are TRBV12-3 or TRBV12-4 and TRBJ2-1; 8 bases line up with TRBD1. The CDR3 totals 11 residues. CDR3 residues: CASSLGQGQFF. The CDR3 DNA reads TGTGCCAGCAGCTTAGGACAGGGTCAGTTCTTC.

The chain has TRBV12-5 and TRBJ2-3; tentatively, D is TRBD1 (6 bases). The ends were cut back, 0 bases at V and 5 bases at J, with 24 bases in the middle. Germline CDR1 is LGHNT and CDR2 is FRNRAP. CDR3 size: 19 residues. CDR3 loop: CASGLVYLDRLQYQDTQYF. The CDR3 DNA reads as TGTGCTAGTGGTTTGGTTTATTTGGACAGACTGCAATACCAAGATACGCAGTATTTT.

The rearrangement uses TRBV12-3 or TRBV12-4 and TRBJ2-3; D possibly corresponds to TRBD2 (6 bases). The CDR3 sequence is 17 residues long. V was shortened by 4 bases and J by 0 bases, with 17 bases between the two germline ends. For the CDR3, the DNA is TGTGCCAGCAGTTCCCCATTGGAGGGAGCTAGCACAGATACGCAGTATTTT. It codes for CASSSPLEGASTDTQYF.

The chain has TRBV11-2 and TRBJ2-7, with D possibly being TRBD1 (5 bases). The germline V and J ends were trimmed by 2 bases and 3 bases, with 11 bases remaining between them. Looked up from germline, CDR1 is SGHAT and CDR2 is FQNNGV. The CDR3 extends over 14 amino acids. The CDR3 DNA sequence: TGTGCCAGCAGCTTATTCGACAGAAACTACGAGCAGTACTTC. Its translation: CASSLFDRNYEQYF.

As DNA, the CDR3 is TGTGCCAGCAGCTTCGGAGCAGGACAAGAGACCCAGTACTTC. Its translation: CASSFGAGQETQYF. The rearrangement joins TRBV11-1 to TRBJ2-5, with D uncertain. V lost 3 bases and J 2 bases, leaving 10 bases between the germline ends. Germline values: CDR1 SGHAT, CDR2 FQDESV (reference sequence). This CDR3 has 14 residues.

The sample holds a few counts of this clonotype. This chain uses TRBV29-1 with TRBJ2-4; TRBD1 aligns across 8 bases. The CDR3 runs to 13 residues. Germline-derived CDR1 and CDR2 are SQVTM and ANQGSEA. The J segment lost 8 bases and the V segment lost 4 bases, leaving 7 bases of the junction unmatched. Written as DNA, the CDR3 is TGCAGCGTTGGCGGAGGACAGGGAGACATTCAGTACTTC. Amino acid sequence: CSVGGGQGDIQYF. The variable domain in full, completed from reference TRBV29-1 and TRBJ2-4, reads SAVISQKPSRDICQRGTSLTIQCQVDSQVTMMFWYRQQPGQSLTLIATANQGSEATYESGFVIDKFPISRPNLTFSTLTVSNMSPEDSSIYLCSVGGGQGDIQYFGAGTRLSVL.

This clonotype was counted between two and nine times. The chain is built from TRBV7-6 and TRBJ2-2; D possibly corresponds to TRBD1 (6 bases). CDR1 and CDR2 (germline): SGHVS, FNYEAQ. CDR3 length: 18 residues. The V end lost 0 bases, the J end lost 1 base, and 15 bases lay between the germline ends. In DNA, the CDR3 is TGTGCCAGCAGCTTAGCCCCCGGAAAGACAGGGAACACCGGGGAGCTGTTTTTT. It yields the protein CASSLAPGKTGNTGELFF.